This TCR beta chain emerged from a study of OX40 agonist ivuxolimab in advanced cancers. On the study more broadly: Patients received ivuxolimab, an agonistic anti-OX40 (CD134) antibody.

Per the germline V gene, CDR1 is SEHNR and CDR2 is FQNEAQ (reference sequence). J lost 5 bases, V lost 6 bases, and 6 bases had no gene match. The CDR3 runs 13 residues. Study findings and constraints: People who partly responded at 0.1-3.0 mg/kg had some of the least clonal expansion seen. Clonal expansion was seen in CD4+ and CD8+ blood T cells by week 6 at 0.1 to 3.0 mg/kg. The average count of expanded clones was higher among CD8+ T cells than among CD4+.

Details on this clone: The target antigen is unknown.

Clones were read by immunoSEQ multiplex PCR, and TCRdb kept only the in-frame ones, dropping some. The sample lists around 54,000 clones; roughly 94% were seen once. The sequence was obtained from an adult with an advanced solid tumor such as melanoma, head and neck, liver or kidney cancer. Material: CD4+ or CD8+ T cells sorted from blood, obtained in a trial of the OX40 agonist ivuxolimab. The chain is built from TRBV7-9 and TRBJ2-5, with TRBD2 matching 7 bases. The CDR3 DNA follows: TGTGCCAGCAGTGTCGGGGGGTCCGAGACCCAGTACTTC. Protein: CASSVGGSETQYF.